This T cell receptor (beta chain) was observed in a study of T cell responses to AZD1222 COVID-19 vaccine. Broader study findings: Females made up more of the donors, who were largely white British, and clonal diversity may have come out too low. Nearly half of spike-specific TCRs reportedly go after variant regions that carry no mutations.

Comment on this clone: The antigen remains undetermined.

The data were produced by immunoSEQ multiplex PCR, yet TCRdb's version contains in-frame clones alone and is incomplete. Here the sample spans 120,000 to 150,000 clones, 89% being singletons. This CDR3 is built from 16 residues. V was pared by 2 bases and J by 5 bases, with 9 bases of the junction left unmatched. Germline CDR1 reads SGHAT; CDR2 reads FQNNGV. The chain is built from TRBV11-2 and TRBJ2-5, with 9 bases identical to TRBD1. The sample in question was peripheral blood, obtained on day 0 of AZD1222 vaccination. The TCR was taken from an adult in good health. The CDR3 region is CASSLFGQGTGETQYF. CDR3 bases: TGTGCCAGCAGCTTATTTGGACAGGGGACGGGTGAGACCCAGTACTTC.